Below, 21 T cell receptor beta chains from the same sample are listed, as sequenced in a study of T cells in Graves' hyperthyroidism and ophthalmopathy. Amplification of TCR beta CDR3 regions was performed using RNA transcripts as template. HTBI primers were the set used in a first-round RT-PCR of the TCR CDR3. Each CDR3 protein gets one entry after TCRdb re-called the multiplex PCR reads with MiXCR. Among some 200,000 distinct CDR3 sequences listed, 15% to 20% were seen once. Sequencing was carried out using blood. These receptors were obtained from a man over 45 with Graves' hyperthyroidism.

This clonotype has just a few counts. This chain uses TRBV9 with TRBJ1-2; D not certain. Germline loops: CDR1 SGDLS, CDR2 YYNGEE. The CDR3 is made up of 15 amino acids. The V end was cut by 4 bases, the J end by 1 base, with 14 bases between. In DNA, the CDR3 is TGTGCCAGCAGCCCATCGGCCCTGAATAACTATGGCTACACCTTC. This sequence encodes CASSPSALNNYGYTF. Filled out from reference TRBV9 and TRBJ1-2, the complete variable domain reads DSGVTQTPKHLITATGQRVTLRCSPRSGDLSVYWYQQSLDQGLQFLIQYYNGEERAKGNILERFSAQQFPDLHSELNLSSLELGDSALYFCASSPSALNNYGYTFGSGTRLTVV.

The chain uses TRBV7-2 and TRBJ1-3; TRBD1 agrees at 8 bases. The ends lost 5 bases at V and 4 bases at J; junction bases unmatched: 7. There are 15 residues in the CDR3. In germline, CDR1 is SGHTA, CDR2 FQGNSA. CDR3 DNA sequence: TGTGCCAGCAGCGAGCAGGGGGCGCGCGGAAACACCATATATTTT. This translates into CASSEQGARGNTIYF.

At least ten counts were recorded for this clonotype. DNA of the CDR3: TGTGCCAGCACCCTATCTAGCGGGAGATACAATGAGCAGTTCTTC. Translated: CASTLSSGRYNEQFF. The J gene is TRBJ2-1, the V gene TRBV12-3 or TRBV12-4; 10 positions match TRBD2. V shed 7 bases and J 4 bases; nucleotides not matched to a gene: 7. This CDR3 is built from 15 residues.

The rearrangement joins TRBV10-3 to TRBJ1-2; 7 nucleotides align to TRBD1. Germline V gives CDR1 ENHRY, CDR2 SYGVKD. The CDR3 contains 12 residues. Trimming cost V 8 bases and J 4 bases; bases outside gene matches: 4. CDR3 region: CAIGTEPYGYTF. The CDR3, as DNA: TGTGCCATCGGGACAGAACCCTATGGCTACACCTTC.

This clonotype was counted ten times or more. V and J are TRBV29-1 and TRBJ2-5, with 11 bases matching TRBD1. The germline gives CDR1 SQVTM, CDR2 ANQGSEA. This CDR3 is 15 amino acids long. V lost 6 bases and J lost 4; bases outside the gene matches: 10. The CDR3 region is CSVAGTGGVGETQYF. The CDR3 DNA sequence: TGCAGCGTGGCCGGGACAGGGGGTGTCGGAGAGACCCAGTACTTC.

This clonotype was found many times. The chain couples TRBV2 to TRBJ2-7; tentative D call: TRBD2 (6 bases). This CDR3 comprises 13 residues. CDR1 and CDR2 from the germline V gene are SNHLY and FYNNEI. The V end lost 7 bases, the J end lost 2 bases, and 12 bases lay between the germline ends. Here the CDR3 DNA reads TGTGCCAGCAAGCGGGTCCAGACCTACGAGCAGTACTTC. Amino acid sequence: CASKRVQTYEQYF.

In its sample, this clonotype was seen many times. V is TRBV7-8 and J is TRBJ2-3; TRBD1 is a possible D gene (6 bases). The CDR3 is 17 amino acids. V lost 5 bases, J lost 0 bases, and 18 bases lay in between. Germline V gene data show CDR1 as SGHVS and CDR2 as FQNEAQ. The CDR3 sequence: CASSPRAAGASTDTQYF. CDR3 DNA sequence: TGTGCCAGCAGCCCCCGGGCGGCAGGGGCTAGCACAGATACGCAGTATTTT. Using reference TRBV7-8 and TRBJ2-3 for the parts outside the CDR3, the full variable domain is GAGVSQSPRYKVAKRGQDVALRCDPISGHVSLFWYQQALGQGPEFLTYFQNEAQLDKSGLPSDRFFAERPEGSVSTLKIQRTQQEDSAVYLCASSPRAAGASTDTQYFGPGTRLTVL.

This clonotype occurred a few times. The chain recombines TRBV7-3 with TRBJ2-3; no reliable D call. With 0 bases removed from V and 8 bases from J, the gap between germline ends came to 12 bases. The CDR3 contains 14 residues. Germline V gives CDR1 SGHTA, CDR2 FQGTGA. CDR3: CASSLTIAESTQYF. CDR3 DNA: TGTGCCAGCAGCTTAACGATTGCTGAATCTACGCAGTATTTT.

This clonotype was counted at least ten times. In DNA form, the CDR3 reads TGTGCCAGCAGCCAGACCTTACTAGCAGCCGATACGCAGTATTTT. This gives the protein CASSQTLLAADTQYF. The chain couples TRBV5-4 to TRBJ2-3; TRBD2 might be the D (6 bases). Germline assignment: CDR1 SGHNT and CDR2 YYREEE (reference sequence). This CDR3 contains 15 residues. V dropped 4 bases and J dropped 6 bases, with 18 bases sitting between them.

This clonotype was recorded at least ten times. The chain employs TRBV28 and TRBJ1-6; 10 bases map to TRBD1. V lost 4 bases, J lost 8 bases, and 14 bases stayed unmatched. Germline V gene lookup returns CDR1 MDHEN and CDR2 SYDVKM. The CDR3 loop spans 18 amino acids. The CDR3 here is CASSSHGTGEIGDSPLHF. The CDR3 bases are TGTGCCAGCAGTTCACACGGGACAGGGGAGATTGGGGATTCACCCCTCCACTTT. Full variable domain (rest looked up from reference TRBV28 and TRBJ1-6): DVKVTQSSRYLVKRTGEKVFLECVQDMDHENMFWYRQDPGLGLRLIYFSYDVKMKEKGDIPEGYSVSREKKERFSLILESASTNQTSMYLCASSSHGTGEIGDSPLHFGNGTRLTVT.

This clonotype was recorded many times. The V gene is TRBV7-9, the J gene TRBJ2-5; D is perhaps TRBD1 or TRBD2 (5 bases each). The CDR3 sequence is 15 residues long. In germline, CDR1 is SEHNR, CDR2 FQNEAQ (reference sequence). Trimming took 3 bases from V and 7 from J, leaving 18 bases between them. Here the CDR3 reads CASSFHEGRRGTQYF. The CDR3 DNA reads TGTGCCAGCAGCTTCCACGAGGGCCGAAGGGGGACCCAGTACTTC.

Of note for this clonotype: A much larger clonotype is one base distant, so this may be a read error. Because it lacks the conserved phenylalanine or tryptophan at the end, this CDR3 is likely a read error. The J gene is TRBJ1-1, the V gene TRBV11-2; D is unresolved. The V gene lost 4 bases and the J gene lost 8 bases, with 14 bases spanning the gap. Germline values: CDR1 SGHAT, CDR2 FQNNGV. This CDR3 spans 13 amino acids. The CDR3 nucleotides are TGTGCCAGCAGCTCGTACAGCTCTTTAGAAGCTTTCCTT. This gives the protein CASSSYSSLEAFL.

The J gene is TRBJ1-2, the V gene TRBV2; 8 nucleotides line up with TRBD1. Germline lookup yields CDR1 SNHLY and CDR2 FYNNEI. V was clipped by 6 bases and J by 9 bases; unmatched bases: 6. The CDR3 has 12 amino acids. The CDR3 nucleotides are TGTGCCAGCAGGGGACAGGTTCAGCGCTACACCTTC. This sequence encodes CASRGQVQRYTF.

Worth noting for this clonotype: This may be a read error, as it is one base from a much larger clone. The DNA of the CDR3 is TGTGCCAGCAGTACAAGGGGCTCCTACAATGAGCAGTTCTTC. It specifies CASSTRGSYNEQFF. V is TRBV6-1 and J is TRBJ2-1; the D gene is possibly TRBD1 (5 bases). V dropped 5 bases and J dropped 0 bases, with 8 bases sitting between them. The CDR3 consists of 14 residues. Per germline, CDR1 MNHNS and CDR2 SASEGT.

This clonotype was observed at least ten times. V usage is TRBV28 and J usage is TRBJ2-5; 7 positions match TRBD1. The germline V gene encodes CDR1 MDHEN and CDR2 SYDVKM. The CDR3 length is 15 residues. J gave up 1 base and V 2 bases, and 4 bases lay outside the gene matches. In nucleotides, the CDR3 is TGTGCCAGCAGTTTACCCTGGACAGGCCAAGAGACCCAGTACTTC. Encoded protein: CASSLPWTGQETQYF.

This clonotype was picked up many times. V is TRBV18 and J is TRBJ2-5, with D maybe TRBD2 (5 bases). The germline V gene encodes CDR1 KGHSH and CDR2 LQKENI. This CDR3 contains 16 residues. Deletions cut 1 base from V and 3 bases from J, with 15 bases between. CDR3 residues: CASSPRPGLGEETQYF. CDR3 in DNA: TGTGCCAGCTCACCACGCCCAGGCCTCGGGGAAGAGACCCAGTACTTC. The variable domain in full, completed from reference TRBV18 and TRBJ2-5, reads NAGVMQNPRHLVRRRGQEARLRCSPMKGHSHVYWYRQLPEEGLKFMVYLQKENIIDESGMPKERFSAEFPKEGPSILRIQQVVRGDSAAYFCASSPRPGLGEETQYFGPGTRLLVL.

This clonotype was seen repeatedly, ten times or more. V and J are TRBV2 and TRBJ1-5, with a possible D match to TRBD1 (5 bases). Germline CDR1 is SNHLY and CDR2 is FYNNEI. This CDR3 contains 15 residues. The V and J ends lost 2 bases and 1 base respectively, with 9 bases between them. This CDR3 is CASSEKGMSNQPQHF. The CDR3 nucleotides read TGTGCCAGCAGTGAAAAGGGGATGAGCAATCAGCCCCAGCATTTT.

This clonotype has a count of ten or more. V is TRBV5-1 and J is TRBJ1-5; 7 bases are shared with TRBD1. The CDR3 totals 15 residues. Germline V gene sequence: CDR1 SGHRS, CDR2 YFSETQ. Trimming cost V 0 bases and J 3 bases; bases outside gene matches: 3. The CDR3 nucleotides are TGCGCCAGCAGCTTGGGAGGGGGCCTCAATCAGCCCCAGCATTTT. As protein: CASSLGGGLNQPQHF.

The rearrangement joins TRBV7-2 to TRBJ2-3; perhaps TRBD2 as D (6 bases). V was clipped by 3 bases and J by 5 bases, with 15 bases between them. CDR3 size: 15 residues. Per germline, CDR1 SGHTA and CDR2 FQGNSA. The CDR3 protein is CASSFTGVQLDTQYF. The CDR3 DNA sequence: TGTGCCAGCAGCTTTACGGGAGTGCAGTTAGATACGCAGTATTTT.

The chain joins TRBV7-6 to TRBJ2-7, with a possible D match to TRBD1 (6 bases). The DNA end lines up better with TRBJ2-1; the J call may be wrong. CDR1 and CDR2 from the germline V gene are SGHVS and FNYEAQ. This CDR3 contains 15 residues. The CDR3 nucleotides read TGTGCCAGCAGCTTGGGGGCAGGCCGCTTCTACGAGCAGTTCTTC. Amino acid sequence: CASSLGAGRFYEQFF.

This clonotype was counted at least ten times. CDR3 coding DNA: TGTGCCAGCAGTTCTCAAACAGGGTTCTCTGGAAACACCATATATTTT. It specifies CASSSQTGFSGNTIYF. The genes are TRBV28 and TRBJ1-3, with a weak D call TRBD1 (6 bases). Trimming left V 4 bases short and J 0 bases short, with 13 bases between. The CDR3 runs to 16 residues. The V gene's germline CDR1 is MDHEN and CDR2 SYDVKM. The full variable domain, completed using reference TRBV28 and TRBJ1-3, is DVKVTQSSRYLVKRTGEKVFLECVQDMDHENMFWYRQDPGLGLRLIYFSYDVKMKEKGDIPEGYSVSREKKERFSLILESASTNQTSMYLCASSSQTGFSGNTIYFGEGSWLTVV.